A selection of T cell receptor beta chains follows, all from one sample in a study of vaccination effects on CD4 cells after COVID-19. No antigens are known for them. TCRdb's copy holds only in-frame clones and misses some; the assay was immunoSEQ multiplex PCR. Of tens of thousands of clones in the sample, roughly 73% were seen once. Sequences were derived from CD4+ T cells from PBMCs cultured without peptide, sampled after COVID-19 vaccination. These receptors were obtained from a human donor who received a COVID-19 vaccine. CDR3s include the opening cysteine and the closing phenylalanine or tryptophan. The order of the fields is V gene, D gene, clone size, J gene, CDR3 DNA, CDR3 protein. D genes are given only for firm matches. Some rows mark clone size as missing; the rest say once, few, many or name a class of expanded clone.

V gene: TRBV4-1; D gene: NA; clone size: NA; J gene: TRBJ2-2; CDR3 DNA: TGCGCCAGCAGCCTCCGGGGGCCAGACACCGGGGAGCTGTTTTTT; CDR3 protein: CASSLRGPDTGELFF
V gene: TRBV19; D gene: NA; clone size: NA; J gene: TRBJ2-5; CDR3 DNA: TGTGCCAGTAGCGATCGGGGCAGCGGACAAGAGACCCAGTACTTC; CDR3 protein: CASSDRGSGQETQYF
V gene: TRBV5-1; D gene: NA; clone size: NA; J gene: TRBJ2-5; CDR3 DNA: TGCGCCAGCAGCTTGACCGGCCAGGCGGTCGAGACCCAGTACTTC; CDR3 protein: CASSLTGQAVETQYF
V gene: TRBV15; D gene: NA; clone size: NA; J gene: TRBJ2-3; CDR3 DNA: TGTGCCACCAGCAGGGGGGGACAGAGCACAGATACGCAGTATTTT; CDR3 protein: CATSRGGQSTDTQYF
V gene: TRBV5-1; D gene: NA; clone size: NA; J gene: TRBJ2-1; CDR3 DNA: TGCGCCAGCAGCTCCTCACTTCACAGCATCAACAATGAGCAGTTCTTC; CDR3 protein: CASSSSLHSINNEQFF
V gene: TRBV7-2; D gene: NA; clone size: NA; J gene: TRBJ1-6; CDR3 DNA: TGTGCCAGCAGCTCCGAACGTACCTATAATTCACCCCTCCACTTT; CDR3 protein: CASSSERTYNSPLHF
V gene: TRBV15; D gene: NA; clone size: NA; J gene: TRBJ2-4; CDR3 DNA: TGTGCCACCTCCAGAATTGCCAAAAACATTCAGTACTTC; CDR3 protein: CATSRIAKNIQYF
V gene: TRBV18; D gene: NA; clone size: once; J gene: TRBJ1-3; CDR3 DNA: TGTGCCAGCTCACCAGGAGGTTCTGGAAACACCATATATTTT; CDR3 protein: CASSPGGSGNTIYF
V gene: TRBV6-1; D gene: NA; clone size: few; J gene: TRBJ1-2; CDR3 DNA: TGTGCCAGCAGTGAAGGACAGAACTATGGCTACACCTTC; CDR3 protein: CASSEGQNYGYTF
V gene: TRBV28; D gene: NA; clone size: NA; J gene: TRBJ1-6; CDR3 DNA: TGTGCCAGCAGAGGATCTAATTCACCCCTCCACTTT; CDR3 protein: CASRGSNSPLHF
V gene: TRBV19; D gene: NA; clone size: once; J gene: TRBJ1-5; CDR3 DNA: TGTGCCAGTAGACAGACGATTAGCAATCAGCCCCAGCATTTT; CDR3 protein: CASRQTISNQPQHF
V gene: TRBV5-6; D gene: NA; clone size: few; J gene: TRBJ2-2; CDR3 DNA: TGTGCCAGCAGCTTCGACAGGCTCCACGCGAACACCGGGGAGCTGTTTTTT; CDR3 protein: CASSFDRLHANTGELFF
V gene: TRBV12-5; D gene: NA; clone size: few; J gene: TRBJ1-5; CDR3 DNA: TGTGCTAGTGGTTTGGGTGGCGGGCCCCAGCATTTT; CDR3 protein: CASGLGGGPQHF
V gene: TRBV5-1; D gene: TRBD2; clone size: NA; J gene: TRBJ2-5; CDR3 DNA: TGCGCCAGCAGCCTCCGACTAGCGGGCCTACAAGAGACCCAGTACTTC; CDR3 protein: CASSLRLAGLQETQYF
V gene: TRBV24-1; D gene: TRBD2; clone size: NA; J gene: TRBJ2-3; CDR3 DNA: TGTGCCACCAGCCCGGGAGGGGGGACGCAGTATTTT; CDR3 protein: CATSPGGGTQYF
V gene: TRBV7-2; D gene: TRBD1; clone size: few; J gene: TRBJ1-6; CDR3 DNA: TGTGCCAGCAGCTTAGATCTCAGGGGGCTTAATTCACCCCTCCACTTT; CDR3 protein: CASSLDLRGLNSPLHF
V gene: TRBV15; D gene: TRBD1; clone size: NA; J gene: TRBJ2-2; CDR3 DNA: TGTGCCACCCAAAGGACAGGACGGAACACCGGGGAGCTGTTTTTT; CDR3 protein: CATQRTGRNTGELFF
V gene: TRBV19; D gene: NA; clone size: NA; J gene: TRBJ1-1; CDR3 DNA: TGTGCCAGTAGTAATCTAGGTCCGATCACTGAAGCTTTCTTT; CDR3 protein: CASSNLGPITEAFF
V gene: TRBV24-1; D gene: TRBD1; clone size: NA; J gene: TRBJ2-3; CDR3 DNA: TGTGCCACCAGTGCCCTACAGGGGGCCCCAGATACGCAGTATTTT; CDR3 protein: CATSALQGAPDTQYF
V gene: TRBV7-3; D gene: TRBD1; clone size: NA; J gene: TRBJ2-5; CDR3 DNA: TGTGCCAGCAGCTCGGGACAGGGGCCTAGGGAGACCCAGTACTTC; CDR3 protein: CASSSGQGPRETQYF
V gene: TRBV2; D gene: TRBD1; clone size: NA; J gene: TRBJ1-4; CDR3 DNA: TGTGCCAGCAGAGAGCTGGGAACAGGGGCGTATGAAAAACTGTTTTTT; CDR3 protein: CASRELGTGAYEKLFF
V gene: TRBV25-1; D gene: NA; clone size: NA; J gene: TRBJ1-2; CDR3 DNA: TGTGCCAGCAGTGAAGGCGGACTGCCCTATGGCTACACCTTC; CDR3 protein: CASSEGGLPYGYTF
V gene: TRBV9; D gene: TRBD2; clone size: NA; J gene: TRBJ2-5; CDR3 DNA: TGTGCCAGCAGCGCCCTAGCGGCGGGGGGAGTGTTGGCCCAGTACTTC; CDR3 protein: CASSALAAGGVLAQYF
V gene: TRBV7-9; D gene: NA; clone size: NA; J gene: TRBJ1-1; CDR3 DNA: TGTGCCAGCAGCTTAGAACAGGGCAACACTGAAGCTTTCTTT; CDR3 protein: CASSLEQGNTEAFF
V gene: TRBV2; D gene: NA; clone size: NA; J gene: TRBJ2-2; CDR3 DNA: TGTGCCAGCAGTGAAGTCCCCGTAGGGGAGCTGTTTTTT; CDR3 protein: CASSEVPVGELFF
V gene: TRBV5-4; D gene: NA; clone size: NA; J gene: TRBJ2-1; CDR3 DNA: TGTGCCAGCAGCCCTCGAGGGGGGGATCAATATGAGCAGTTCTTC; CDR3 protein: CASSPRGGDQYEQFF
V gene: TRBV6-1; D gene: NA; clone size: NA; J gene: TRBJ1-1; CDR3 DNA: TGTGCCAGCAGTGAAACTTGGGGGGAAACTGAAGCTTTCTTT; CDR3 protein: CASSETWGETEAFF
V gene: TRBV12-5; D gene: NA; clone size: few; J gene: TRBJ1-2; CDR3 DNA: TGTGCTAGTGCCCAAGGCGGGGTTAACTATGGCTACACCTTC; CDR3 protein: CASAQGGVNYGYTF
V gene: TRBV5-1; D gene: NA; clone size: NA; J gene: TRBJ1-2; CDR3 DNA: TGCGCCAGCAGCTTGGTGGGGGAGAATGGCTACACCTTC; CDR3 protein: CASSLVGENGYTF
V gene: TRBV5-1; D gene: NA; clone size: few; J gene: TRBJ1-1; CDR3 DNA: TGCGCCAGCAGCAGGACAACGAACACTGAAGCTTTCTTT; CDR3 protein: CASSRTTNTEAFF
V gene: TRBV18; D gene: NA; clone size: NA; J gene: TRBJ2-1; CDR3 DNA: TGTGCCAGCTCTCAAGCGCTCAGCTCCTACAATGAGCAGTTCTTC; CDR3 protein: CASSQALSSYNEQFF
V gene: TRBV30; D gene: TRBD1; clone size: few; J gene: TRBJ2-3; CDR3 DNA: TGTGCCTGGACCTACAGGGGGCATACAGATACGCAGTATTTT; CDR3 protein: CAWTYRGHTDTQYF
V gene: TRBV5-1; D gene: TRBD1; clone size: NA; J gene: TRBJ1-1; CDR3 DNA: TGCGCCAGCAGCCTTAGACAGGGGGCAGAAGCTTTCTTT; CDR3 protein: CASSLRQGAEAFF
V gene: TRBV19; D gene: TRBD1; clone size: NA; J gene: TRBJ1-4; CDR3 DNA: TGTGCCAGTAGCCGAGACAGGGTGGGACGCGATGGAAAACTGTTTTTT; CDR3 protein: CASSRDRVGRDGKLFF
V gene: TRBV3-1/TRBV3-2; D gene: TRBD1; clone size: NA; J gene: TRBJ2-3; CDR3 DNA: TGTGCCAGCAGCCAAGATAGGGGGACAGGGGGCACCGATACGCAGTATTTT; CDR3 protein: CASSQDRGTGGTDTQYF
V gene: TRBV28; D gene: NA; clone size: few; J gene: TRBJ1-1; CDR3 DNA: TGTGCCAGCAGTTTCAGGACGGTTGAAGCTTTCTTT; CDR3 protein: CASSFRTVEAFF
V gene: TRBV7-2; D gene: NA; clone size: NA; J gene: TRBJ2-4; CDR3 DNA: TGTGCCAGCAGCCCCCTAGCCAAAAACATTCAGTACTTC; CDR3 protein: CASSPLAKNIQYF
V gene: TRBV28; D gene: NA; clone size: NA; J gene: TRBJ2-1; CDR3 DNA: TGTGCCAGCAGTCCCGTACTAGCAGCGGGCTCCAATGAGCAGTTCTTC; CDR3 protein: CASSPVLAAGSNEQFF
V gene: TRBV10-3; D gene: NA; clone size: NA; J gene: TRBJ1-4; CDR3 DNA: TGTGCCATCAGTGTACAGGATAATGAAAAACTGTTTTTT; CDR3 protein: CAISVQDNEKLFF
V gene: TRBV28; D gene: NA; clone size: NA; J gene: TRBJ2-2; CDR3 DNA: TGTGCCAGCAGTTTATGGGAACCAGGGCGCACCGGGGAGCTGTTTTTT; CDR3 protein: CASSLWEPGRTGELFF
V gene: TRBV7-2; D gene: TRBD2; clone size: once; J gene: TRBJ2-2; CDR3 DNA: TGTGCCATCCATAAGCGGGGGGGCCACACCGGGGAGCTGTTTTTT; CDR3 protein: CAIHKRGGHTGELFF
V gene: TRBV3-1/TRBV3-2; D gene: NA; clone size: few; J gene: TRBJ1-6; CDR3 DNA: TGTGCCAGCAGCCAAGAAGGGGCCCAGAAGAATTCACCCCTCCACTTT; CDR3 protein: CASSQEGAQKNSPLHF
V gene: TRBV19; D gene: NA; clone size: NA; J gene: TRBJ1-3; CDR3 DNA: TGTGCCAGTAGTAGGGGAGACTCTGGAAACACCATATATTTT; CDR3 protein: CASSRGDSGNTIYF
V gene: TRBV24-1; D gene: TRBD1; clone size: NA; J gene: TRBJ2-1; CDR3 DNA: TGTGCCACCAGTGAGTCCGGGACAGTGTTCAATGAGCAGTTCTTC; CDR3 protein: CATSESGTVFNEQFF
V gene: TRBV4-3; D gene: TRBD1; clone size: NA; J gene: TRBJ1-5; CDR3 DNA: TGCGCCAGCAGCCAAGGCCGGGACAGGGAGAGCAATCAGCCCCAGCATTTT; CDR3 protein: CASSQGRDRESNQPQHF
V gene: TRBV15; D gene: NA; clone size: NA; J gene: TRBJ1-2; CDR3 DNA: TGTGCCACCAGCAGAGATGGGGCACTCTATGGCTACACCTTC; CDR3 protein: CATSRDGALYGYTF
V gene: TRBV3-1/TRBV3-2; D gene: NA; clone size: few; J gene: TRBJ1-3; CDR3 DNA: TGTGCCAGCAGCCAGTTTGTTACTTCTGGTGGAAACACCATATATTTT; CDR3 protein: CASSQFVTSGGNTIYF
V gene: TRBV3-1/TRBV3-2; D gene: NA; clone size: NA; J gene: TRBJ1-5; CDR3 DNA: TGTGCCAGCAGCCAAGATAGGGGGATAAGTCAGCCCCAGCATTTT; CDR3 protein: CASSQDRGISQPQHF
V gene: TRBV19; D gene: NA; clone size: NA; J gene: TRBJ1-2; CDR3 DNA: TGTGCCAGTAGTAGAGCAGGGGACTATGGCTACACCTTC; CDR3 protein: CASSRAGDYGYTF
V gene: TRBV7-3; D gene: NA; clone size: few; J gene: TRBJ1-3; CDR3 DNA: TGTGCCAGCAGCTCCCAAGCTGGAAACACCATATATTTT; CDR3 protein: CASSSQAGNTIYF
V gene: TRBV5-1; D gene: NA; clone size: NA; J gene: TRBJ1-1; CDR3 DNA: TGCGCCAGCAGCTTGGGACAGCCAGACGTTGAAGCTTTCTTT; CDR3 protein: CASSLGQPDVEAFF